What follows describes a single T cell receptor (beta chain). No antigen is known for it. This record belongs to a study of shared clonotypes between healthy human individuals. Study-level points and caveats: An anticipated effect of sequencing depth on clonotype sharing among donors was recognized. Sampling involved blood alone; tissue repertoires likely differ. Naive CD4 clonotypes were shared across several donors at about 5%.

Method: immunoSEQ multiplex PCR; TCRdb's copy keeps in-frame clones and lacks some. The table lists roughly 1,500,000 clones, about 98.5% of them singletons. Donors, without exception, were Caucasian adults residing in Nashville, Tennessee. Trimming shortened V by 6 bases and J by 1 base, and 9 bases separated the two germline ends. The CDR3 covers 13 residues. CDR1 and CDR2 from the germline V gene are KGHSH and LQKENI. The receptor's source is a man under 40 in good health. V gene TRBV18 combines with J gene TRBJ2-5; D is unresolved. The specimen was naive CD4+ T cells sorted from blood. Subset reported: CD45RA+ positively selected. The CDR3 coding sequence is TGTGCCAGCTCCTCAACTCTCCAAGAGACCCAGTACTTC. It translates to CASSSTLQETQYF.